Listed below are T cell receptor beta chains from one sample, sequenced in a study of control samples from healthy donors and cancer patients. Only in-frame clones appear in the TCRdb table, and some are missing; sequencing was by immunoSEQ multiplex PCR. The data hold more than 120,000 clones, with approximately 91% observed a single time. Source material: blood. The receptors were gathered from a man in his thirties or forties in good health. The CDR3 runs from the conserved cysteine through the conserved F or W. Each record gives: V gene, clone size, D gene, J gene, CDR3 DNA, CDR3 protein. The D gene is left open where the match is weak. Size is stated for part of the rows, as once, few or many counts, or as a class when the clone is expanded.

V: TRBV7-9
size: -
D: -
J: TRBJ1-1
DNA: TGTGCCAGCAGCTTAGTTACAGGCCCGAACACTGAAGCTTTCTTT
CDR3: CASSLVTGPNTEAFF

V: TRBV30
size: -
D: -
J: TRBJ2-5
DNA: TGTGCCTGGAATCACAGGGAAGAGACCCAGTACTTC
CDR3: CAWNHREETQYF

V: TRBV10-3
size: -
D: TRBD2
J: TRBJ2-3
DNA: TGTGCCATCAGTTATATAGCGGGGGGGCCAGATACGCAGTATTTT
CDR3: CAISYIAGGPDTQYF

V: TRBV19
size: -
D: -
J: TRBJ1-1
DNA: TGTGCCAGTGCGGGACAAACGAACACTGAAGCTTTCTTT
CDR3: CASAGQTNTEAFF

V: TRBV7-9
size: -
D: -
J: TRBJ1-1
DNA: TGTGCCAGCAGCTTACAACAAAGGGTCGATGGCACTGAAGCTTTCTTT
CDR3: CASSLQQRVDGTEAFF

V: TRBV2
size: -
D: -
J: TRBJ1-1
DNA: TGTGCCAGCACCAAACAGGAAAACACTGAAGCTTTCTTT
CDR3: CASTKQENTEAFF

V: TRBV7-3
size: once
D: -
J: TRBJ1-2
DNA: TGTGCCAGCAGCTTCCCCGCCCCCGCCAGGGCTTTTACCTATGGCTACACCTTC
CDR3: CASSFPAPARAFTYGYTF

V: TRBV2
size: once
D: -
J: TRBJ2-5
DNA: TGTGCCAGCATTGCGTCAGGGAGGTATCGTCAAGAGACCCAGTACTTC
CDR3: CASIASGRYRQETQYF

V: TRBV28
size: -
D: -
J: TRBJ1-2
DNA: TGTGCCAGCAGGGGGGCTACATATGGCTACACCTTC
CDR3: CASRGATYGYTF

V: TRBV7-9
size: -
D: TRBD1
J: TRBJ1-6
DNA: TGTGCCAGCAGCCCCGACAGGGGGCGAGATTCACCCCTCCACTTT
CDR3: CASSPDRGRDSPLHF

V: TRBV5-1
size: -
D: -
J: TRBJ2-7
DNA: TGCGCCAGCAGCCCATTAGAGTTACCTACCTACGAGCAGTACTTC
CDR3: CASSPLELPTYEQYF

V: TRBV11-1
size: -
D: -
J: TRBJ1-5
DNA: TGTGCCAGCAGCCCGACGACGAATCAGCCCCAGCATTTT
CDR3: CASSPTTNQPQHF

V: TRBV4-2
size: -
D: TRBD2
J: TRBJ2-3
DNA: TGTGCCAGCAGCCAAGACCAGCGGGGGTACACAGATACGCAGTATTTT
CDR3: CASSQDQRGYTDTQYF

V: TRBV30
size: -
D: -
J: TRBJ2-3
DNA: TGTGCCTGGAGTGAGCTCGGCCGGCATAACACAGATACGCAGTATTTT
CDR3: CAWSELGRHNTDTQYF

V: TRBV5-6
size: once
D: TRBD1
J: TRBJ1-2
DNA: TGTGCCAGCAGCTTGGTGGACAGGGGAACCTATGGCTACACCTTC
CDR3: CASSLVDRGTYGYTF

V: TRBV27
size: -
D: TRBD1
J: TRBJ1-2
DNA: TGTGCCAGCAGTTACCAGGGGGCCAACTATGGCTACACCTTC
CDR3: CASSYQGANYGYTF

V: TRBV10-1
size: -
D: TRBD1
J: TRBJ1-1
DNA: TGCGCCAGCAGTGTGGACAGGGGGTTTGAAGCTTTCTTT
CDR3: CASSVDRGFEAFF

V: TRBV19
size: -
D: TRBD1
J: TRBJ2-7
DNA: TGTGCCAGTAGTTTCCAGGGGGCCTACGAGCAGTACTTC
CDR3: CASSFQGAYEQYF

V: TRBV12-3/TRBV12-4
size: -
D: -
J: TRBJ1-1
DNA: TGTGCCAGCAGTTTGCCGGGGAACACTGAAGCTTTCTTT
CDR3: CASSLPGNTEAFF

V: TRBV27
size: -
D: TRBD1
J: TRBJ1-2
DNA: TGTGCCAGCAGTCCTCTTATGGCGACAGGGGGCTATGGCTACACCTTC
CDR3: CASSPLMATGGYGYTF

V: TRBV28
size: -
D: TRBD2
J: TRBJ2-1
DNA: TGTGCCAGCAGTTTATTCGTAGCGGGACTAGCGGGGAAGCAGTTCTTC
CDR3: CASSLFVAGLAGKQFF

V: TRBV29-1
size: -
D: TRBD2
J: TRBJ2-1
DNA: TGCAGCGTTGAAGATGGGACTAGCTATAGAAATGAGCAGTTCTTC
CDR3: CSVEDGTSYRNEQFF

V: TRBV12-3/TRBV12-4
size: -
D: -
J: TRBJ1-4
DNA: TGTGCCAGCAGTTTAGCGGGGGTTGAAAAACTGTTTTTT
CDR3: CASSLAGVEKLFF

V: TRBV14
size: -
D: TRBD1
J: TRBJ2-7
DNA: TGTGCCAGCAGCCTCGACAGGGGGGGATACGAGCAGTACTTC
CDR3: CASSLDRGGYEQYF

V: TRBV3-1/TRBV3-2
size: once
D: TRBD1
J: TRBJ1-1
DNA: TGTGCCAGCGGTGACAGGGGGCGTTCTGAAGCTTTCTTT
CDR3: CASGDRGRSEAFF

V: TRBV9
size: -
D: TRBD2
J: TRBJ2-3
DNA: TGTGCCAGCAGCGCAGGGACTAGCGGGGGGGCGGTAACGCAGTATTTT
CDR3: CASSAGTSGGAVTQYF

V: TRBV3-1/TRBV3-2
size: -
D: TRBD2
J: TRBJ2-1
DNA: TGTGCCAGCAGCCTAGCGGGGGGTTCCTACAATGAGCAGTTCTTC
CDR3: CASSLAGGSYNEQFF

V: TRBV6-6
size: -
D: -
J: TRBJ1-3
DNA: TGTGCCAGCAGTTACGCCGGGACACGAGGAAACACCATATATTTT
CDR3: CASSYAGTRGNTIYF

V: TRBV5-1
size: -
D: TRBD1
J: TRBJ2-1
DNA: TGCGCCAGCAGCTTGTATGGGACAGGGAGCTCCTACAATGAGCAGTTCTTC
CDR3: CASSLYGTGSSYNEQFF

V: TRBV4-2
size: -
D: -
J: TRBJ2-3
DNA: TGTGCCAGCAGCCAAGGTGGAACCGACAGCGCACGAGGTACAGATACGCAGTATTTT
CDR3: CASSQGGTDSARGTDTQYF

V: TRBV14
size: once
D: -
J: TRBJ2-7
DNA: TGTGCCAGCAGCCAAGAAGTCGGGATTTACGAGCAGTACTTC
CDR3: CASSQEVGIYEQYF

V: TRBV14
size: -
D: -
J: TRBJ2-7
DNA: TGTGCCAGCAGCCAAGTGGTACAGCCCTACGAGCAGTACTTC
CDR3: CASSQVVQPYEQYF

V: TRBV18
size: -
D: TRBD1
J: TRBJ2-4
DNA: TGTGCCAGCTCACCATCGGGACAGCTAGCCAAAAACATTCAGTACTTC
CDR3: CASSPSGQLAKNIQYF

V: TRBV21-1
size: -
D: -
J: TRBJ1-2
DNA: TGTGCCAGCAGCAAAGCAAGCGCCGGGACAGGGGGAAAGGATGGCTACACCTTC
CDR3: CASSKASAGTGGKDGYTF

V: TRBV18
size: -
D: -
J: TRBJ1-6
DNA: TGTGCCAGCTCACCTCGGGACACAGATTCACCCCTCCACTTT
CDR3: CASSPRDTDSPLHF

V: TRBV27
size: -
D: -
J: TRBJ1-1
DNA: TGTGCCAGCAGTTTTGGTGGGAACACTGAAGCTTTCTTT
CDR3: CASSFGGNTEAFF

V: TRBV5-6
size: -
D: -
J: TRBJ1-6
DNA: TGTGCCAGCAGCTTGGATCGTCGCGAGCCTAATTCACCCCTCCACTTT
CDR3: CASSLDRREPNSPLHF

V: TRBV9
size: -
D: TRBD2
J: TRBJ2-3
DNA: TGTGCCAGCAGCGTAGGGAGCGGGGGCACAGATACGCAGTATTTT
CDR3: CASSVGSGGTDTQYF

V: TRBV11-2
size: -
D: -
J: TRBJ1-3
DNA: TGTGCCAGCAGCTTAGATGGAAACACCATATATTTT
CDR3: CASSLDGNTIYF

V: TRBV18
size: -
D: -
J: TRBJ1-1
DNA: TGTGCCAGCTCACCGAGTCAGCAGAACACTGAAGCTTTCTTT
CDR3: CASSPSQQNTEAFF

V: TRBV7-9
size: -
D: TRBD2
J: TRBJ2-3
DNA: TGTGCCAGCAGCCCCAGGACTAGCGGGTCGGATACGCAGTATTTT
CDR3: CASSPRTSGSDTQYF

V: TRBV18
size: -
D: -
J: TRBJ1-2
DNA: TGTGCCAGCTCACACGCGTCCGGAGAAGGCTATGGCTACACCTTC
CDR3: CASSHASGEGYGYTF

V: TRBV9
size: -
D: TRBD2
J: TRBJ2-7
DNA: TGTGCCAGCAGCGTAGACGGGACTAAGGTTGAGCAGTACTTC
CDR3: CASSVDGTKVEQYF

V: TRBV27
size: -
D: -
J: TRBJ1-6
DNA: TGTGCCAGCAGACCCCCGGGCAGGGTGGATTCACCCCTCCACTTT
CDR3: CASRPPGRVDSPLHF

V: TRBV28
size: -
D: -
J: TRBJ1-3
DNA: TGTGCCAGCAGTTTCCGGGGGGGAAACACCATATATTTT
CDR3: CASSFRGGNTIYF

V: TRBV27
size: -
D: TRBD1
J: TRBJ2-1
DNA: TGTGCCAGCAGGGGGGGGGACAGGGGCATTAATGAGCAGTTCTTC
CDR3: CASRGGDRGINEQFF

V: TRBV19
size: -
D: -
J: TRBJ1-5
DNA: TGTGCCAGTAGTATTGAAAGGGGGACTCAGCCCCAGCATTTT
CDR3: CASSIERGTQPQHF

V: TRBV11-2
size: once
D: -
J: TRBJ2-7
DNA: TGTGCCAGCAGCTCCTGGGGGGAAGAGCAGTACTTC
CDR3: CASSSWGEEQYF

V: TRBV28
size: -
D: -
J: TRBJ1-1
DNA: TGTGCCAGCAGTTTAGCAGGGGCGCGCACTGAAGCTTTCTTT
CDR3: CASSLAGARTEAFF

V: TRBV6-4
size: -
D: TRBD2
J: TRBJ2-1
DNA: TGTGCCAGCAGTGAGACTAGCGGGGGGAGGGATGAGCAGTTCTTC
CDR3: CASSETSGGRDEQFF

V: TRBV6-1
size: -
D: TRBD1
J: TRBJ1-2
DNA: TGTGCCAGCAGTGGGTACGACAGGGCTAGTATATGGGGCTACACCTTC
CDR3: CASSGYDRASIWGYTF

V: TRBV19
size: -
D: TRBD2
J: TRBJ2-2
DNA: TGTGCCAGTAGTGACCAGCGGGGGCCAATAACAAAGAGCGGGGAGCTGTTTTTT
CDR3: CASSDQRGPITKSGELFF

V: TRBV19
size: -
D: TRBD1
J: TRBJ1-1
DNA: TGTGCCAGTAAAAAAACAGGGGGCGCAAGGGACACTGAAGCTTTCTTT
CDR3: CASKKTGGARDTEAFF

V: TRBV29-1
size: once
D: TRBD2
J: TRBJ2-1
DNA: TGCAGCGGGAGGACTAGCGGGGGGGCTTACAATGAGCAGTTCTTC
CDR3: CSGRTSGGAYNEQFF

V: TRBV2
size: -
D: TRBD2
J: TRBJ2-1
DNA: TGTGCCAGCACCAGAGCGGGGGGAACCTACAATGAGCAGTTCTTC
CDR3: CASTRAGGTYNEQFF

V: TRBV6-5
size: -
D: -
J: TRBJ2-2
DNA: TGTGCCAGCAGTTACCAGAGGACCGGGGAGCTGTTTTTT
CDR3: CASSYQRTGELFF

V: TRBV9
size: -
D: -
J: TRBJ2-7
DNA: TGTGCCAGCAGCGTAGGCTCGGACGAGCAGTACTTC
CDR3: CASSVGSDEQYF

V: TRBV12-3/TRBV12-4
size: -
D: -
J: TRBJ2-2
DNA: TGTGCCAGCAGTTTCGGATACACCGGGGAGCTGTTTTTT
CDR3: CASSFGYTGELFF

V: TRBV21-1
size: -
D: -
J: TRBJ1-1
DNA: TGTGCCAGCAGCATATTGACGGTGGGCTGTAACATTGTGGGGACAGACACTGAAGCTTTCTTT
CDR3: CASSILTVGCNIVGTDTEAFF

V: TRBV24-1
size: few
D: -
J: TRBJ2-3
DNA: TGTGCCACCAGTGACTTAGGGACGGGGCAGGATACGCAGTATTTT
CDR3: CATSDLGTGQDTQYF